The rows below give T cell receptor beta chains drawn from one sample of a study of T cell responses to AZD1222 COVID-19 vaccine. Profiling relied on immunoSEQ multiplex PCR, and the TCRdb table lists in-frame clones only, not all of them. The profile shows some 170,000 clones, roughly nine tenths of them singletons. Sequenced material: peripheral blood, taken 28 days after the second AZD1222 dose. These receptors originate from an adult who received the AZD1222 COVID-19 vaccine. Each CDR3 is given with its conserved first and last residue. The order of the fields is D gene, clone size, V gene, J gene, CDR3 DNA, CDR3 protein. A D gene is named only where the DNA matches it firmly. Size is stated for part of the rows, as once, few or many counts, or as a class when the clone is expanded.

d_gene: .
abundance: .
v_gene: TRBV5-1
j_gene: TRBJ1-2
CDR3nt: TGCGCCAGCAGCGCTCGGACAACCAACTATGGCTACACCTTC
CDR3aa: CASSARTTNYGYTF

d_gene: TRBD1
abundance: .
v_gene: TRBV2
j_gene: TRBJ1-1
CDR3nt: TGTGCCGCCTGGGACAGGCTCACTGAAGCTTTCTTT
CDR3aa: CAAWDRLTEAFF

d_gene: .
abundance: .
v_gene: TRBV2
j_gene: TRBJ1-5
CDR3nt: TGTGCCAGCAGTGACCCCCGTCTACGTAGCAATCAGCCCCAGCATTTT
CDR3aa: CASSDPRLRSNQPQHF

d_gene: .
abundance: .
v_gene: TRBV12-3/TRBV12-4
j_gene: TRBJ1-2
CDR3nt: TGTGCCAGCAGCCGCATGCATGGCTATGGCTACACCTTC
CDR3aa: CASSRMHGYGYTF

d_gene: .
abundance: .
v_gene: TRBV18
j_gene: TRBJ1-1
CDR3nt: TGTGCCAGCTCACCAATGGAGGTAGCTGAAGCTTTCTTT
CDR3aa: CASSPMEVAEAFF

d_gene: TRBD2
abundance: .
v_gene: TRBV5-1
j_gene: TRBJ2-5
CDR3nt: TGCGCCAGCAGCTTGCGGGTAGCGGGGGAGACCCAGTACTTC
CDR3aa: CASSLRVAGETQYF

d_gene: .
abundance: .
v_gene: TRBV6-2/TRBV6-3
j_gene: TRBJ2-1
CDR3nt: TGTGCCAGCAGTTACAAGGGATACAATGAGCAGTTCTTC
CDR3aa: CASSYKGYNEQFF

d_gene: .
abundance: .
v_gene: TRBV6-5
j_gene: TRBJ1-1
CDR3nt: TGTGCCAGCAGCTCCCCCGGACTAAACACTGAAGCTTTCTTT
CDR3aa: CASSSPGLNTEAFF

d_gene: .
abundance: .
v_gene: TRBV19
j_gene: TRBJ2-7
CDR3nt: TGTGCCAGCTCCTCTCAGACGAAGCGGACCTACGAGCAGTACTTC
CDR3aa: CASSSQTKRTYEQYF

d_gene: TRBD1
abundance: .
v_gene: TRBV19
j_gene: TRBJ1-2
CDR3nt: TGTGCCACCCACTACGGGACAGCCTATGGCTACACCTTC
CDR3aa: CATHYGTAYGYTF

d_gene: .
abundance: once
v_gene: TRBV12-3/TRBV12-4
j_gene: TRBJ1-1
CDR3nt: TGTGCCAGCAGTCAATCAGGGACGAGGAGTTTCTTT
CDR3aa: CASSQSGTRSFF

d_gene: .
abundance: .
v_gene: TRBV7-8
j_gene: TRBJ1-2
CDR3nt: TGTGCCAGCAGCTTAGAGTTGAATTCGGATGGCTACACCTTC
CDR3aa: CASSLELNSDGYTF

d_gene: .
abundance: .
v_gene: TRBV5-1
j_gene: TRBJ1-1
CDR3nt: TGCGCCAGCACACGGTCTTCAGGGACCCTCGAAGCTTTCTTT
CDR3aa: CASTRSSGTLEAFF

d_gene: TRBD1
abundance: .
v_gene: TRBV9
j_gene: TRBJ2-5
CDR3nt: TGTGCCAGCGGAAGGACAGGGGGGTATGGGGAGACCCAGTACTTC
CDR3aa: CASGRTGGYGETQYF

d_gene: .
abundance: once
v_gene: TRBV4-1
j_gene: TRBJ1-4
CDR3nt: TGCGCCAGCAGCCGAGCGGCGACAACTAATGAAAAACTGTTTTTT
CDR3aa: CASSRAATTNEKLFF